What follows describes a single TCR beta chain. The V end lost 3 bases, the J end lost 0 bases, and 16 bases lay between the germline ends. The CDR3 extends over 17 amino acids. CDR1 and CDR2 (germline): SGDLS, YYNGEE. Everyone who took part was roughly 18 to 89 years old, and they came from about two dozen US areas. Participants had their cohort set by participant-reported clinical history. The data were produced by immunoSEQ multiplex PCR, yet TCRdb's version contains in-frame clones alone and is incomplete. The sample lists approximately 150,000 clones; around 80% were seen once. This specimen belongs to a study of blood T cell repertoires in COVID-19. At the level of the study: T cells, B-cell-depleted T cells, or PBMCs provided the cDNA or gDNA that served as material.

This chain uses TRBV9 with TRBJ1-5, with D possibly TRBD1 on 5 matching bases. Sequences were obtained from PBMCs or T cells enriched from blood (not recorded which). This clonotype originated in a man aged 45-65 years who had recovered from COVID-19. In DNA form, the CDR3 reads TGTGCCAGCAGCGGTGGGCAGGGCCGTTTTAGCAATCAGCCCCAGCATTTT. It yields the protein CASSGGQGRFSNQPQHF. Looking up the rest from reference TRBV9 and TRBJ1-5 gives the full variable domain: DSGVTQTPKHLITATGQRVTLRCSPRSGDLSVYWYQQSLDQGLQFLIQYYNGEERAKGNILERFSAQQFPDLHSELNLSSLELGDSALYFCASSGGQGRFSNQPQHFGDGTRLSIL.